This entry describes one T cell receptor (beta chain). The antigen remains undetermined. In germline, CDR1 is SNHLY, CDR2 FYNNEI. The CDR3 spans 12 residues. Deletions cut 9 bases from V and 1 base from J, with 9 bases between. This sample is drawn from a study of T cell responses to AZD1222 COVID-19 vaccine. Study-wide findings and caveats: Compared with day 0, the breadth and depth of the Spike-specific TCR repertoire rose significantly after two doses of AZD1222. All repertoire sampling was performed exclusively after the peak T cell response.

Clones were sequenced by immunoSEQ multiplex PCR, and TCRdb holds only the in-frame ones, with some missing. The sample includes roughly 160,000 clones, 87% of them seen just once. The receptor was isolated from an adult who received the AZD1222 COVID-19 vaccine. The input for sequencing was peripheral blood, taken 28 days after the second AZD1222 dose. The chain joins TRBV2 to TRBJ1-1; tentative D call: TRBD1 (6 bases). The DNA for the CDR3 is TGTGCCAGTTCGACAGGGAACACTGAAGCTTTCTTT. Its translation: CASSTGNTEAFF.